The entry that follows covers one TCR beta chain sequence. Its antigen specificity is not known. Base qualities are not at hand, and no much larger clone is one base apart. This entry belongs to a study of T cell changes during pregnancy in multiple sclerosis (dated by TCRdb to about 2019). Study-level background: The study looked at changes in the T cell repertoire across pregnancy in women with multiple sclerosis.

V ends up 4 bases short and J 7 bases short, with an unmatched junction base count of 13. Reading the germline V gene gives CDR1 SGHRS and CDR2 YFSETQ. The cysteine opens and the phenylalanine closes a CDR3 of 16 amino acids. Solely the CDR3 DNA is kept, with 48 bases framed from the first base. The library relied on the immunoSEQ multiplex PCR assay. TCRdb took this table from immuneACCESS and kept in-frame rearrangements with V and J called. Such tables lack part of the clones; where checked against another copy, unresolved V genes explain under half of the gap, and the rest is unexplained. For this sample the table gives 45,000 to 70,000 clones, of which around 93% were detected only once. 0.15% to 0.2% of the sample is held by the ten biggest clonotypes.

Material: CD4+ T cells from peripheral blood mononuclear cells, obtained after pregnancy. The V gene is TRBV5-1 and the J gene is TRBJ2-1, with 8 middle bases fitting TRBD1. This TCR was recovered from a female donor in good health, enrolled as a control in a pregnancy study. This receptor carries the CDR3 CASSRRRQGASNEQFF. The nucleotide sequence is TGCGCCAGCAGCCGGAGGCGTCAGGGGGCCTCAAATGAGCAGTTCTTC. With the rest looked up from the reference TRBV5-1 and TRBJ2-1 genes rather than sequenced, the full variable domain is KAGVTQTPRYLIKTRGQQVTLSCSPISGHRSVSWYQQTPGQGLQFLFEYFSETQRNKGNFPGRFSGRQFSNSRSEMNVSTLELGDSALYLCASSRRRQGASNEQFFGPGTRLTVL.